This T cell receptor beta chain derives from a study of cytomegalovirus exposure and HLA in healthy donors. The V segment lost 6 bases and the J segment 3 bases; nucleotides outside the gene matches: 20. This CDR3 has 18 amino acids. The germline CDR1 and CDR2 sequences are MDHEN and SYDVKM. In the case of this clone: Its antigen remains unidentified.

Use of 60 Vbeta and 13 Jbeta primers characterized the PCR. Using immunoSEQ multiplex PCR, the repertoire was profiled, and TCRdb retains in-frame clones only, with some absent. The data show approximately 210,000 clones, about four fifths seen once. Study-wide findings and caveats: DRB1 had the most TCR associations and HLA-C the fewest, a later analysis found, with rates varying by HLA locus. The study recorded 160 or so TCR beta chains that were cytomegalovirus-associated.

The V and J genes are TRBV28 and TRBJ2-7; 7 nucleotides match TRBD1. The sample was PBMCs. The source is a man aged 40-55 years in good health and CMV-seropositive. This CDR3 reads CASSRFKGTGTVDYEQYV. The CDR3 DNA sequence: TGTGCCAGCAGCCGTTTTAAGGGCACCGGGACAGTTGACTACGAGCAGTACGTC.